The sequence of this TCR beta chain was determined in a study of blood T cell repertoires in COVID-19. Overall study context: From the United States, Italy and Spain came samples of acute and convalescent COVID-19. The analysed material was cDNA or gDNA that came from T cells, B-cell-depleted T cells, or PBMCs.

As handled by the study authors: Using reference gene primer amplification, nucleated cell counts were estimated. The method was immunoSEQ multiplex PCR; TCRdb's version includes in-frame clones alone and lacks a portion of them. D and trimming were read from the DNA, whereas the V and J calls and clone size are those reported in that table. The sample has roughly 80,000 clones, roughly 80% seen once. CDR3 length equals 14 residues. V lost 0 bases to trimming and J lost 6 bases, with 11 bases between them. Germline V gives CDR1 WSHSY, CDR2 SAAADI. The sample taken for sequencing was peripheral blood. J is TRBJ1-2 and V is TRBV10-2, with no clear D. The clonotype originates from a man in his sixties with active or convalescent COVID-19. DNA for the CDR3: TGCGCCAGCAGTGAGTCGTTGCGGTTAAATGGCTACACCTTC. As protein: CASSESLRLNGYTF.